Below are 32 T cell receptor beta chains sequenced from a single sample in a study of blood T cells in healthy people across ages. The second PCR ran about 6 to 11 cycles with a sample-barcoded 5' primer and J-beta primers. TCRdb reprocessed the 5' RACE reads via MiXCR and lists one record per CDR3 protein. The table has some 1,500,000 distinct CDR3 sequences, under 55% seen once; the top ten hold approximately 4.1%. The sequenced sample was blood. These receptors all come from a young woman in good health.

As regards this clonotype: The junction does not match germline at one end; this may be a read error. The chain combines TRBV3-1 with TRBJ2-7; perhaps TRBD2 as D (6 bases). The CDR3 totals 16 residues. CDR1 is LGHDT and CDR2 is YNNKEL in the germline V gene (reference sequence). The CDR3 spells CACSQSGGRSSYEQYF. The CDR3 bases are TGTGCCTGCAGCCAATCTGGAGGGAGGAGCTCCTACGAGCAGTACTTC.

The chain couples TRBV6-1 to TRBJ1-5; no clear D gene. V gave up 1 base and J gave up 3 bases, with 7 bases separating them. CDR3 size: 14 residues. The germline V gene has CDR1 MNHNS and CDR2 SASEGT. CDR3 nucleotides: TGTGCCAGCAGTGAAGACTACAACAATCAGCCCCAGCATTTT. It is translated as CASSEDYNNQPQHF.

The chain combines TRBV7-9 with TRBJ1-2; possibly TRBD1 for D (5 bases). Trimming took 4 bases from V and 1 from J, leaving 16 bases between them. Germline CDR1 SEHNR, CDR2 FQNEAQ (reference sequence). CDR3 length: 16 amino acids. As DNA, the CDR3 is TGTGCCAGCAGCTCGATCAGGGATACCTTTAACTATGGCTACACCTTC. As protein: CASSSIRDTFNYGYTF.

The rearrangement uses TRBV20-1 and TRBJ2-7; 9 bases are a match to TRBD1. This CDR3 spans 14 amino acids. Germline V gene sequence: CDR1 DFQATT, CDR2 SNEGSKA (reference sequence). V gave up 5 bases and J gave up 3 bases; unmatched junction bases: 8. CDR3 loop: CSAATGGRLYEQYF. The CDR3 nucleotides are TGCAGTGCTGCAACAGGGGGCCGCCTCTACGAGCAGTACTTC.

The chain couples TRBV28 to TRBJ1-5, with 9 bases identical to TRBD1. In germline, CDR1 is MDHEN, CDR2 SYDVKM. The trim removed 2 bases at V and 12 bases at J, leaving 14 bases unmatched. This CDR3 contains 16 residues. The CDR3 reads CASSLDRDREEQDQHF. In DNA form, the CDR3 reads TGTGCCAGCAGTTTAGACCGGGACAGGGAGGAGCAAGACCAGCATTTT.

The rearrangement links TRBV5-1 to TRBJ2-1; D is unclear. The V gene lost 0 bases and the J gene lost 4 bases, with 17 bases spanning the gap. Looked up from germline, CDR1 is SGHRS and CDR2 is YFSETQ. The CDR3 consists of 17 residues. CDR3 region: CASSLAYTNSNYNEQFF. The DNA for the CDR3 is TGCGCCAGCAGCTTGGCCTATACCAATTCGAATTACAATGAGCAGTTCTTC.

The chain has TRBV6-5 and TRBJ1-4, with TRBD1 matching over 7 bases. The germline V gene has CDR1 MNHEY and CDR2 SVGAGI. V lost 6 bases to trimming and J lost 2 bases; unmatched junction nucleotides: 9. CDR3 size: 16 residues. CDR3 in DNA: TGTGCCAGCAGCTACGACAGGGTAGCGACTAATGAAAAACTGTTTTTT. Translation gives CASSYDRVATNEKLFF.

The V call is TRBV5-6, the J call TRBJ2-5; possibly TRBD2 for D (6 bases). V shed 5 bases and J shed 5 bases, with 16 bases lying between them. This CDR3 comprises 14 residues. Germline loops: CDR1 SGHDT, CDR2 YYEEEE. In DNA, the CDR3 is TGTGCCAGCAGTCGGTATGGAGGAGGGGAGACCCAGTACTTC. Its protein is CASSRYGGGETQYF.

The chain has TRBV7-6 and TRBJ2-5; 8 bases map to TRBD2. Germline CDR1 reads SGHVS; CDR2 reads FNYEAQ. J gave up 5 bases and V 4 bases, and 6 bases lay outside the gene matches. CDR3 length: 14 amino acids. CDR3 loop: CASSSLAGSETQYF. DNA of the CDR3: TGTGCCAGCAGCTCCTTAGCGGGGTCTGAGACCCAGTACTTC.

The genes are TRBV2 and TRBJ2-1, with TRBD2 matching 8 bases. The ends lost 6 bases at V and 5 bases at J; junction bases unmatched: 9. From germline, CDR1 is SNHLY and CDR2 FYNNEI. CDR3 length: 15 residues. As DNA, the CDR3 is TGTGCCAGCAGCCCTAGGACTAGCTTCAACAATGAGCAGTTCTTC. It codes for CASSPRTSFNNEQFF.

This chain links TRBV2 with TRBJ1-4; D is ambiguous. Germline CDR1 SNHLY, CDR2 FYNNEI. The CDR3 covers 17 residues. The germline V and J ends were trimmed by 6 bases and 2 bases, with 19 bases remaining between them. This chain's CDR3 is CASRPPIGKGTNEKLFF. CDR3 sequence (DNA): TGTGCCAGCAGACCCCCTATCGGGAAGGGCACTAATGAAAAACTGTTTTTT.

This clonotype occurred a few times. The V call is TRBV5-4, the J call TRBJ2-5, with D tentatively TRBD2 (7 bases). Near its end, the DNA agrees better with TRBJ2-4, so the J call may be wrong. CDR3 length: 15 amino acids. Germline V CDR1 and CDR2: SGHNT, YYREEE (reference sequence). The CDR3 coding sequence is TGTGCCAGCAGCTTAGGGGGGGGTAGTGGGGACATTCAGTACTTC. It codes for CASSLGGGSGDIQYF.

The chain couples TRBV5-1 to TRBJ1-2; D is perhaps TRBD1 (5 bases). The CDR3 is 15 amino acids. The V gene lost 4 bases and the J gene lost 5 bases, with 18 bases spanning the gap. Germline V gene sequence: CDR1 SGHRS, CDR2 YFSETQ. The chain's CDR3 is CASSTDSSNLYGYTF. CDR3 coding DNA: TGCGCCAGCAGCACAGACAGCTCCAATCTTTATGGCTACACCTTC.

Only a few counts were recorded for this clonotype. V is TRBV12-3 or TRBV12-4 and J is TRBJ2-1, with 8 bases aligning to TRBD2. The CDR3 is 15 amino acids. Trimming removed 6 bases from V and 6 bases from J; junction bases left unmatched: 10. The CDR3 protein is CASSQGLGDGNEQFF. DNA of the CDR3: TGTGCCAGCAGCCAGGGACTAGGGGACGGCAATGAGCAGTTCTTC.

This clonotype was seen repeatedly, ten times or more. The rearrangement joins TRBV11-2 to TRBJ2-1; unclear D gene. Looked up from germline, CDR1 is SGHAT and CDR2 is FQNNGV. Trimming removed 6 bases from V and 10 bases from J, with 19 bases in between. The CDR3 is made up of 14 amino acids. This CDR3 is CASSLGWTSNEQFF. CDR3 coding DNA: TGTGCCAGCAGTCTAGGCTGGACCTCGAACGAGCAGTTCTTC. Filled out from reference TRBV11-2 and TRBJ2-1, the complete variable domain reads EAGVAQSPRYKIIEKRQSVAFWCNPISGHATLYWYQQILGQGPKLLIQFQNNGVVDDSQLPKDRFSAERLKGVDSTLKIQPAKLEDSAVYLCASSLGWTSNEQFFGPGTRLTVL.

This clonotype was picked up many times. This chain joins TRBV6-6 and TRBJ2-1, with TRBD2 identical over 7 bases. The length of the CDR3 is 16 residues. Germline V gene sequence: CDR1 MNHNY, CDR2 SVGAGI (reference sequence). V was pared by 5 bases and J by 0 bases, with 7 bases of the junction left unmatched. CDR3 region: CASSRQSGNSYNEQFF. The DNA for the CDR3 is TGTGCCAGCAGTCGCCAAAGCGGGAACTCCTACAATGAGCAGTTCTTC.

A few counts support this clonotype. J is TRBJ2-5 and V is TRBV20-1; the D gene is possibly TRBD2 (6 bases). There are 14 residues in the CDR3. The V gene lost 0 bases and the J gene lost 5 bases, with 13 bases spanning the gap. CDR1 DFQATT and CDR2 SNEGSKA come from the germline V gene (reference sequence). CDR3: CSAREGQGRETQYF. Written as DNA, the CDR3 is TGCAGTGCTAGAGAGGGGCAAGGGAGGGAGACCCAGTACTTC.

V gene TRBV7-9 combines with J gene TRBJ2-7; D is perhaps TRBD2 (6 bases). Germline assignment: CDR1 SEHNR and CDR2 FQNEAQ (reference sequence). V was cut by 5 bases and J by 4 bases, with 18 bases left in between. The CDR3 is 15 amino acids. CDR3 region: CASSTGGGRAYEQYF. The CDR3 DNA reads TGTGCCAGCAGCACCGGGGGTGGGAGAGCTTACGAGCAGTACTTC. The entire variable domain, with the rest obtained from reference TRBV7-9 and TRBJ2-7, is as follows: DTGVSQNPRHKITKRGQNVTFRCDPISEHNRLYWYRQTLGQGPEFLTYFQNEAQLEKSRLLSDRFSAERPKGSFSTLEIQRTEQGDSAMYLCASSTGGGRAYEQYFGPGTRLTVT.

The rearrangement uses TRBV3-1 and TRBJ1-1; unclear D gene. V was shortened by 0 bases and J by 10 bases, with 12 bases between the two germline ends. Germline-derived CDR1 and CDR2 are LGHDT and YNNKEL (reference sequence). This CDR3 region has 13 residues. This CDR3 is CASSQDGRCGAFF. The DNA for the CDR3 is TGTGCCAGCAGCCAAGACGGCCGGTGCGGAGCTTTCTTT.

This chain connects TRBV10-3 to TRBJ2-7, with 7 bases matching TRBD1. With 6 bases clipped from V and 3 bases from J, the junction kept 11 bases outside the gene matches. This CDR3 has 15 amino acids. CDR1 is ENHRY, CDR2 SYGVKD, per germline. The CDR3, as DNA: TGTGCCATCAGGGGGCCGGGACAGTTGGTCTACGAGCAGTACTTC. This translates into CAIRGPGQLVYEQYF.

This clonotype was observed a few times. The chain employs TRBV6-5 and TRBJ2-1; 9 positions agree with TRBD1. Germline V gene sequence: CDR1 MNHEY, CDR2 SVGAGI. The V segment lost 5 bases and the J segment 6 bases; nucleotides outside the gene matches: 8. The CDR3 is made up of 15 amino acids. The CDR3 nucleotides are TGTGCCAGCAGTAGGGACAGGGATCTTAGCAATGAGCAGTTCTTC. It translates to CASSRDRDLSNEQFF.

CDR3 nucleotides: TGCAGTGTTTGGGCGGACCTAGCGGGTTGGCAGTTCTTC. It yields the protein CSVWADLAGWQFF. The chain uses TRBV20-1 and TRBJ2-1; 8 bases fit TRBD2. Trimming took 7 bases from V and 12 from J; bases not matched to a gene: 14. CDR3 length: 13 amino acids. Germline lookup yields CDR1 DFQATT and CDR2 SNEGSKA (reference sequence).

In this sample, this clonotype turned up a few times. The chain combines TRBV5-1 with TRBJ2-1, with D unresolved. V lost 0 bases and J lost 7, with 14 bases in between. Looked up from germline, CDR1 is SGHRS and CDR2 is YFSETQ. The CDR3 has 15 amino acids. CDR3 amino acids: CASSLARALRNEQFF. Written as DNA, the CDR3 is TGCGCCAGCAGCTTGGCCCGGGCCTTAAGGAATGAGCAGTTCTTC.

In this sample, this clonotype turned up a few times. The CDR3 reads CATSRASRVNEQFF. The CDR3, as DNA: TGTGCCACCAGCAGAGCTAGCCGCGTCAATGAGCAGTTCTTC. V is TRBV15 and J is TRBJ2-1, with D tentatively TRBD2 (5 bases). CDR1 is LNHNV and CDR2 is YYDKDF in the germline V gene (reference sequence). This CDR3 is built from 14 residues. V was clipped by 1 base and J by 6 bases, with 10 bases between them.

The V and J genes are TRBV11-2 and TRBJ2-7, with 7 bases fitting TRBD1. The CDR3 runs to 14 residues. J was trimmed by 2 bases and V by 5 bases; bases with no gene match: 6. The germline V gene encodes CDR1 SGHAT and CDR2 FQNNGV. The CDR3 sequence is CASSKRDSPYEQYF. The CDR3 DNA is TGTGCCAGCAGCAAACGGGACAGCCCCTACGAGCAGTACTTC.

This clonotype has just a few counts. This chain joins TRBV20-1 and TRBJ2-1, with 16 bases aligning to TRBD2. Germline CDR1 and CDR2: DFQATT and SNEGSKA (reference sequence). The J segment lost 3 bases and the V segment lost 6 bases, leaving 11 bases of the junction unmatched. There are 18 residues in the CDR3. The CDR3 spells CSAEPGLAGGPGYNEQFF. CDR3 DNA: TGCAGTGCCGAACCGGGACTAGCGGGAGGGCCTGGCTACAATGAGCAGTTCTTC.

The chain has TRBV4-1 and TRBJ1-2; tentative D call: TRBD1 (6 bases). This CDR3 comprises 14 residues. The germline V gene encodes CDR1 MGHRA and CDR2 YSYEKL. The V end was cut by 1 base, the J end by 6 bases, with 12 bases between. The CDR3 nucleotides are TGCGCCAGCAGCCAAGTAAAGGGGGGGGATGGCTACACCTTC. It translates to CASSQVKGGDGYTF.

In regard to this clonotype: This may be a read error: a much more frequent sequence differs by one nucleotide. The chain recombines TRBV10-3 with TRBJ2-3, with D unclear. Trimming stripped 6 bases from V and 2 bases from J, with 3 bases between. There are 11 residues in the CDR3. The germline V gene encodes CDR1 ENHRY and CDR2 SYGVKD. The CDR3 region has the DNA TGTGCCATCAGGTACACAGATACGCAGTATTTT. Its translation is CAIRYTDTQYF.

The chain recombines TRBV4-3 with TRBJ2-4, with TRBD1 identical over 9 bases. The J call may not be correct, given that the DNA end is closer to TRBJ2-7. The length of the CDR3 is 19 residues. CDR1 is LGHNA and CDR2 is YSLEER in the germline V gene. The CDR3 DNA is TGCGCCAGCAGCCAAGATTTGATCAGTATGGACAGGGGCGTTCCCGAGCAGTACTTC. Translation: CASSQDLISMDRGVPEQYF.

The sample holds a few counts of this clonotype. V usage is TRBV7-9 and J usage is TRBJ1-5, with a possible D match to TRBD1 (5 bases). V gave up 0 bases and J gave up 6 bases, with 9 bases separating them. Germline-derived CDR1 and CDR2 are SEHNR and FQNEAQ (reference sequence). The CDR3 is 14 amino acids. The CDR3 here is CASSLASGSQPQHF. The CDR3 DNA reads as TGTGCCAGCAGCTTAGCGTCAGGGAGTCAGCCCCAGCATTTT.

The V call is TRBV7-9, the J call TRBJ2-1; 7 bases line up with TRBD2. This CDR3 region has 13 residues. Germline lookup yields CDR1 SEHNR and CDR2 FQNEAQ (reference sequence). V dropped 2 bases and J dropped 10; count of bases not matched to a gene: 5. The CDR3 here is CASSLMGTTEQFF. The CDR3 bases are TGTGCCAGCAGCTTAATGGGGACTACGGAGCAGTTCTTC.

This clonotype was seen ten or more times. The chain couples TRBV14 to TRBJ1-4, with D tentatively TRBD1 (6 bases). This CDR3 has 15 residues. V lost 1 base and J lost 8, with 14 bases in between. Per the germline V gene, CDR1 is SGHDN and CDR2 is FVKESK. CDR3 nucleotides: TGTGCCAGCAGCCAAGCCGGGGGGCGCGGCGAAAAACTGTTTTTT. Residues: CASSQAGGRGEKLFF.